These 12 T cell receptor beta chains share one sample of origin, sequenced in a study of OX40 agonist ivuxolimab in advanced cancers. The data were produced by immunoSEQ multiplex PCR, yet TCRdb's version contains in-frame clones alone and is incomplete. The sample includes approximately 60,000 clones, just under 85% of them seen just once. The sample was CD4+ or CD8+ T cells sorted from blood, taken in a trial of the OX40 agonist ivuxolimab. The receptors derive from an adult with an advanced solid tumor such as melanoma, head and neck, liver or kidney cancer.

The chain joins TRBV6-5 to TRBJ1-6; TRBD1 is a possible D gene (5 bases). CDR1 and CDR2 from the germline V gene are MNHEY and SVGAGI. V was clipped by 6 bases and J by 9 bases, with 12 bases between them. The CDR3 spans 13 residues. The CDR3 reads CASRDKGISPLHF. The DNA for the CDR3 is TGTGCCAGCAGGGACAAGGGGATTTCACCCCTCCACTTT.

The chain has TRBV30 and TRBJ1-4, with 12 bases that match TRBD1. The CDR3 totals 16 residues. V was pared by 2 bases and J by 10 bases, with 11 bases of the junction left unmatched. Germline CDR1 GTSNPN, CDR2 SVGIG (reference sequence). DNA of the CDR3: TGTGCCTGGAGTCCGTTCCCCGGGACAGGGGGCGGAAAACTGTTTTTT. Protein product: CAWSPFPGTGGGKLFF.

This clone was counted once. This chain links TRBV12-5 with TRBJ2-1, with 8 bases fitting TRBD1. V lost 6 bases to trimming and J lost 3 bases; unmatched junction nucleotides: 10. Germline CDR1 LGHNT, CDR2 FRNRAP. The CDR3 has 16 amino acids. CDR3 sequence (DNA): TGTGCTAGTGGCTTCCCAGACAGGGGCGGCTACAATGAGCAGTTCTTC. It is translated as CASGFPDRGGYNEQFF.

This chain uses TRBV5-1 with TRBJ1-1; the D gene is possibly TRBD1 (5 bases). V was clipped by 6 bases and J by 6 bases, with 15 bases between them. The CDR3 loop spans 13 amino acids. Germline loops: CDR1 SGHRS, CDR2 YFSETQ. For the CDR3, the DNA is TGCGCCAGCATGGCAGGGACTTTCTCTGAAGCTTTCTTT. Translated, it gives CASMAGTFSEAFF.

The V call is TRBV9, the J call TRBJ1-2; maybe TRBD1 (5 bases). The CDR3 spans 14 residues. The germline V gene encodes CDR1 SGDLS and CDR2 YYNGEE. Deletions cut 0 bases from V and 5 bases from J, with 11 bases between. CDR3 bases: TGTGCCAGCAGCGTAGCTCCCGACAGTTATGGCTACACCTTC. It codes for CASSVAPDSYGYTF.

The chain joins TRBV27 to TRBJ1-2; no clear D gene. Germline CDR1 is MNHEY and CDR2 is SMNVEV (reference sequence). Trimming left V 0 bases short and J 4 bases short, with 6 bases between. This CDR3 has 13 amino acids. This chain's CDR3 is CASSLSGSYGYTF. CDR3 bases: TGTGCCAGCAGTTTATCTGGCAGCTATGGCTACACCTTC.

V usage is TRBV21-1 and J usage is TRBJ1-3; the table's D call, TRBD1, was not checked against the DNA. TRBV21-1 has pseudogene status. This CDR3 has 15 amino acids. CDR3 nucleotide sequence: TGTGCCAGCTCCAACCAGGGGGCTGACGGAAACACCATATATTTT. Translating it yields CASSNQGADGNTIYF.

CDR3 nucleotide sequence: TGCAGCGTTGAGTGGAGCTATGGCTACACCTTC. Translated, it gives CSVEWSYGYTF. V gene TRBV29-1 combines with J gene TRBJ1-2, with no clear D. Trimming pared 3 bases from V and 4 bases from J, leaving 6 bases between. The germline gives CDR1 SQVTM, CDR2 ANQGSEA. The CDR3 length is 11 residues.

V usage is TRBV19 and J usage is TRBJ1-2; maybe TRBD1 (6 bases). This CDR3 is built from 15 residues. Between the trimmed V and J ends, which lost 2 bases and 8 bases, there was a span of 18 bases. Germline V gives CDR1 LNHDA, CDR2 SQIVND (reference sequence). The CDR3 here is CASSIQPTGLRGYTF. The CDR3 region has the DNA TGTGCCAGTAGTATACAGCCCACAGGGTTAAGGGGCTACACCTTC.

Note on this clone: The sample carries other DNA sequences with the same CDR3. J is TRBJ2-2 and V is TRBV7-3; D gene unclear. CDR3 length: 13 amino acids. Germline values: CDR1 SGHTA, CDR2 FQGTGA. The germline V and J ends were trimmed by 5 bases and 2 bases, with 6 bases remaining between them. The CDR3 region has the DNA TGTGCCAGCAGCCAAACCAACACCGGGGAGCTGTTTTTT. Amino acids: CASSQTNTGELFF.

The chain has TRBV5-6 and TRBJ2-3; D is uncertain. CDR1 is SGHDT, CDR2 YYEEEE, per germline. The CDR3 sequence is 12 residues long. Deletions cut 0 bases from V and 5 bases from J, with 4 bases between. CDR3 bases: TGTGCCAGCAGCTTGGTCGGAGATACGCAGTATTTT. It encodes CASSLVGDTQYF.

J is TRBJ2-3 and V is TRBV5-7; 16 nucleotides match TRBD2. TRBV5-7 is known as an ORF, though its function is uncertain. The CDR3 runs to 19 residues. V shed 2 bases and J 2 bases; nucleotides not matched to a gene: 8. For the CDR3, the DNA is TGTGCCAGCAGCTTTTCGGGGACTAGCGGGAGGGTCCTCACAGATACGCAGTATTTT. Translating it yields CASSFSGTSGRVLTDTQYF.